This TCR beta chain was sequenced during a study of blood T cell repertoires in COVID-19. TCRdb's table, derived via immunoSEQ multiplex PCR, lists solely in-frame clones and lacks some. Altogether some 260,000 clones are present, 85% to 90% being singletons, with the ten largest covering around 0.91%. This CDR3 spans 14 amino acids. V was pared by 2 bases and J by 8 bases, with 10 bases between. Germline CDR1 is MNHEY and CDR2 is SVGAGI. This clone has only a few counts. Source material: peripheral blood. The sequence derives from a woman aged 40 to 50 who had recovered from COVID-19. The chain carries TRBV6-5 and TRBJ1-6; a possible D gene is TRBD1 (5 bases). Here the CDR3 reads CASSYDSQYSPLHF. The CDR3 region has the DNA TGTGCCAGCAGTTACGACAGCCAATATTCACCCCTCCACTTT.